Listed here are 20 T cell receptor beta chains from one sample, sequenced in a study of blood T cell repertoires in COVID-19. Assay: immunoSEQ multiplex PCR; the TCRdb copy retains only in-frame clones and omits some. The sample shows 45,000 to 50,000 clones, around 85% of them seen only once. Sequenced input: peripheral blood. The receptors come from a woman of 80 years or more with COVID-19, enrolled during active disease.

The gene calls are TRBV7-8 and TRBJ2-7, with TRBD2 matching 9 bases. The CDR3 loop spans 23 amino acids. Per the germline V gene, CDR1 is SGHVS and CDR2 is FQNEAQ. V lost 5 bases, J lost 3 bases, and 32 bases stayed unmatched. CDR3 DNA: TGTGCCAGCAGCCCCCGCCCGCGATTTCGGCCGGGACTAGCCTTCATATACGTCTACGAGCAGTACTTC. Its translation is CASSPRPRFRPGLAFIYVYEQYF.

The chain links TRBV19 to TRBJ2-7; a possible D gene is TRBD2 (6 bases). The CDR3 consists of 14 residues. The V and J ends lost 2 bases and 5 bases respectively, with 13 bases between them. CDR1 LNHDA and CDR2 SQIVND come from the germline V gene (reference sequence). The CDR3 loop is CASSIPEGSHEQYF. The CDR3 region has the DNA TGTGCCAGTAGTATACCGGAGGGATCCCACGAGCAGTACTTC.

The CDR3 reads CASSKQTPNYGYTF. The CDR3 DNA reads as TGCGCCAGCAGCAAACAGACACCTAACTATGGCTACACCTTC. This chain connects TRBV4-3 to TRBJ1-2, with no clear D. The V gene lost 5 bases and the J gene lost 0 bases, with 10 bases spanning the gap. Germline assignment: CDR1 LGHNA and CDR2 YSLEER. The CDR3 is made up of 14 amino acids.

This clone was seen a handful of times. The genes are TRBV30 and TRBJ2-7; 12 positions agree with TRBD2. This CDR3 spans 15 amino acids. Germline CDR1 is GTSNPN and CDR2 is SVGIG (reference sequence). Losses at the gene ends were 0 bases for V and 4 bases for J; bases not matched to a gene: 4. Written as DNA, the CDR3 is TGTGCCTGGAGTGTACCTGGGACTAGCGGGTACGAGCAGTACTTC. This gives the protein CAWSVPGTSGYEQYF. Full variable domain (missing parts from reference TRBV30 and TRBJ2-7): SQTIHQWPATLVQPVGSPLSLECTVEGTSNPNLYWYRQAAGRGLQLLFYSVGIGQISSEVPQNLSASRPQDRQFILSSKKLLLSDSGFYLCAWSVPGTSGYEQYFGPGTRLTVT.

This clone has a single count. The chain joins TRBV10-3 to TRBJ2-3; TRBD2 matches 12 bases. The V gene's germline CDR1 is ENHRY and CDR2 SYGVKD. The CDR3 length is 17 residues. J was trimmed by 2 bases and V by 1 base; bases with no gene match: 4. CDR3 sequence: CAISELTSGGHTDTQYF. CDR3 in DNA: TGTGCCATCAGTGAGTTAACTAGCGGGGGGCACACAGATACGCAGTATTTT.

The CDR3 reads CASRQTGTLAGYTF. In nucleotides, the CDR3 is TGTGCCAGCAGGCAAACAGGGACGTTGGCTGGCTACACCTTC. The chain carries TRBV28 and TRBJ1-2; tentative D call: TRBD1 (6 bases). V lost 6 bases and J 7 bases, leaving 18 bases between the germline ends. Germline lookup yields CDR1 MDHEN and CDR2 SYDVKM. The CDR3 consists of 14 residues.

The CDR3 reads CASSFDRTTDTQYF. The DNA for the CDR3 is TGTGCCAGCAGCTTTGACAGGACCACAGATACGCAGTATTTT. This chain joins TRBV7-2 and TRBJ2-3; D possibly corresponds to TRBD1 (6 bases). Trimming took 3 bases from V and 2 from J, leaving 9 bases between them. The CDR3 is made up of 14 amino acids. Germline V gene lookup returns CDR1 SGHTA and CDR2 FQGNSA. Filled out from reference TRBV7-2 and TRBJ2-3, the complete variable domain reads GAGVSQSPSNKVTEKGKDVELRCDPISGHTALYWYRQSLGQGLEFLIYFQGNSAPDKSGLPSDRFSAERTGGSVSTLTIQRTQQEDSAVYLCASSFDRTTDTQYFGPGTRLTVL.

J is TRBJ1-6 and V is TRBV10-3, with D perhaps matching TRBD1 (6 bases). CDR3 length equals 12 residues. V lost 8 bases to trimming and J lost 5 bases, with 7 bases between them. Germline V lookup: CDR1 ENHRY, CDR2 SYGVKD. The CDR3, as DNA: TGTGCCATCCGACAGGATAATTCACCCCTCCACTTT. It specifies CAIRQDNSPLHF.

In DNA form, the CDR3 reads TGTGCCAGCAACCCAGCCGGGACAGGGATCAATCAGCCCCAGCATTTT. Protein product: CASNPAGTGINQPQHF. The chain has TRBV28 and TRBJ1-5; 9 bases agree with TRBD1. The CDR3 consists of 16 residues. The ends lost 7 bases at V and 3 bases at J; junction bases unmatched: 10. Looked up from germline, CDR1 is MDHEN and CDR2 is SYDVKM. Variable domain in full (rest from reference TRBV28 and TRBJ1-5): DVKVTQSSRYLVKRTGEKVFLECVQDMDHENMFWYRQDPGLGLRLIYFSYDVKMKEKGDIPEGYSVSREKKERFSLILESASTNQTSMYLCASNPAGTGINQPQHFGDGTRLSIL.

V is TRBV13 and J is TRBJ1-1; D is perhaps TRBD1 (5 bases). The CDR3 is 12 residues long. Trimming took 5 bases from V and 6 from J, leaving 10 bases between them. Looked up from germline, CDR1 is PRHDT and CDR2 is FYEKMQ (reference sequence). CDR3 nucleotides: TGTGCCAGCAGCCAAGTAGGGGCTGAAGCTTTCTTT. Translated: CASSQVGAEAFF.

The chain uses TRBV7-8 and TRBJ2-5, with 8 bases that match TRBD2. The CDR3 spans 15 residues. The V gene end was trimmed by 3 bases and the J gene end by 4 bases; junction bases not matched to a gene: 7. Germline V gene data show CDR1 as SGHVS and CDR2 as FQNEAQ. CDR3 bases: TGTGCCAGCAGCTTCTCGCGGGGGGATGGAGAGACCCAGTACTTC. Protein: CASSFSRGDGETQYF.

This chain connects TRBV5-5 to TRBJ1-2; 7 bases match TRBD1. CDR3 length: 14 residues. V lost 0 bases, J lost 4 bases, and 3 bases stayed unmatched. Germline V CDR1 and CDR2: SGHKS, YYEKEE (reference sequence). CDR3 sequence reads: CASSLAGDSYGYTF. DNA for the CDR3: TGTGCCAGCAGCTTGGCTGGGGACAGCTATGGCTACACCTTC.

The chain has TRBV2 and TRBJ1-2, with TRBD1 as a possible D gene (5 bases). Germline V lookup: CDR1 SNHLY, CDR2 FYNNEI. V lost 8 bases and J 4 bases, leaving 11 bases between the germline ends. This CDR3 region has 12 residues. CDR3 in amino acids: CASADRGYGYTF. The CDR3 DNA sequence: TGTGCCAGCGCAGACAGAGGCTATGGCTACACCTTC.

The chain couples TRBV10-3 to TRBJ2-1, with D unclear. This CDR3 contains 13 residues. Trimming removed 10 bases at V and 0 bases at J, with 10 bases between. Per the germline V gene, CDR1 is ENHRY and CDR2 is SYGVKD. Here the CDR3 reads CATNPSSYNEQFF. The CDR3 DNA is TGTGCCACCAACCCGAGCTCCTACAATGAGCAGTTCTTC.

This clone was seen only once. The chain carries TRBV25-1 and TRBJ1-2; TRBD1 is a possible D gene (6 bases). V lost 3 bases and J 0 bases, leaving 14 bases between the germline ends. CDR3 size: 16 residues. Germline CDR1 reads MGHDK; CDR2 reads SYGVNS. The CDR3 region is CASSDLSRGTNYGYTF. The CDR3 DNA is TGTGCCAGCAGTGACCTCTCCAGGGGCACTAACTATGGCTACACCTTC.

J is TRBJ1-1 and V is TRBV7-9, with D possibly matching TRBD1 (5 bases). Germline assignment: CDR1 SEHNR and CDR2 FQNEAQ (reference sequence). Trimming took off 1 base at V and 5 bases at J, with 11 bases between the two ends. The CDR3 extends over 14 amino acids. DNA for the CDR3: TGTGCCAGCAGCTTAGAAGGGGTGAGGACTGAAGCTTTCTTT. It specifies CASSLEGVRTEAFF.

The rearrangement links TRBV12-3 or TRBV12-4 to TRBJ1-1, with D uncertain. There are 13 residues in the CDR3. The V end lost 3 bases, the J end lost 4 bases, and 9 bases lay between the germline ends. The CDR3 here is CASSFTPGTEAFF. The CDR3 region has the DNA TGTGCCAGCAGTTTTACCCCGGGCACTGAAGCTTTCTTT.

The rearrangement links TRBV4-1 to TRBJ1-6; 8 nucleotides match TRBD1. The CDR3 has 15 residues. Trimming removed 4 bases from V and 6 bases from J; junction bases left unmatched: 5. Germline assignment: CDR1 MGHRA and CDR2 YSYEKL. CDR3 protein: CASSRGTGPNSPLHF. The DNA for the CDR3 is TGCGCCAGCAGCCGCGGGACAGGCCCTAATTCACCCCTCCACTTT.

This rearrangement joins TRBV5-6 to TRBJ2-1, with 7 bases that match TRBD1. The germline gives CDR1 SGHDT, CDR2 YYEEEE. The CDR3 is 15 residues long. V lost 4 bases, J lost 8 bases, and 12 bases stayed unmatched. The CDR3 sequence: CASSPEQYRGYEQFF. The CDR3 DNA follows: TGTGCCAGCAGCCCGGAGCAATACAGGGGCTATGAGCAGTTCTTC.

The genes are TRBV28 and TRBJ1-1; unclear D gene. This CDR3 spans 12 amino acids. The germline CDR1 and CDR2 sequences are MDHEN and SYDVKM. V was pared by 6 bases and J by 3 bases, with 8 bases between. The CDR3 sequence is CASSQLYTEAFF. CDR3 DNA sequence: TGTGCCAGCAGCCAACTCTACACTGAAGCTTTCTTT.